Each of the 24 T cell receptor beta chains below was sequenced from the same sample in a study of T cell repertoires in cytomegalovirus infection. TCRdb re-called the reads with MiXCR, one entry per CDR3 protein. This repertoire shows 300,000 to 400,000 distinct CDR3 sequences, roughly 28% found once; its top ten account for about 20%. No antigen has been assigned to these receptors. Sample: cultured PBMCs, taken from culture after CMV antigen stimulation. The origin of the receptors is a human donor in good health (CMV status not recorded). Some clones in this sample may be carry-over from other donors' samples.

The CDR3 coding sequence is TGTGCCAGCAGCCTTCGGGACAGGGCATTTGGGAACGAGCAGTACTTC. Its translation is CASSLRDRAFGNEQYF. The J gene is TRBJ2-7, the V gene TRBV6-2 or TRBV6-3; 9 bases agree with TRBD1. Germline CDR1 MNHEY, CDR2 SVGEGT. There are 16 residues in the CDR3. V shed 6 bases, J shed 5 bases, and the junction held 14 bases outside the gene matches.

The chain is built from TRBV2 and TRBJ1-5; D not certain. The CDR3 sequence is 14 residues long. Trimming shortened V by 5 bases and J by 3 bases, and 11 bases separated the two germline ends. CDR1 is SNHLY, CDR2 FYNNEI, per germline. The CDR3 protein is CASSSIPANQPQHF. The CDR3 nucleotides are TGTGCCAGCAGTAGTATACCCGCCAATCAGCCCCAGCATTTT.

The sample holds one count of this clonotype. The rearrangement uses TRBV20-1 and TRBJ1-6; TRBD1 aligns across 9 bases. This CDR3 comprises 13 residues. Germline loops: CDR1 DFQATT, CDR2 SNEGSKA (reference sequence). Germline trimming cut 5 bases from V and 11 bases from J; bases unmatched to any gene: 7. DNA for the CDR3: TGCAGTGCTTTGGGACAGGGCAGAACACCCCTCCACTTT. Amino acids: CSALGQGRTPLHF.

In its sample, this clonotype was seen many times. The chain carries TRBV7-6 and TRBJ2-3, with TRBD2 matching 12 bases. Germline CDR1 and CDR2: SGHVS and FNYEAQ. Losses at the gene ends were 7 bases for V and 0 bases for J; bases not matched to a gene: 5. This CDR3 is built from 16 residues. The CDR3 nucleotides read TGTGCCAGCACCTCACTAGCGGGGGGAAGCACAGATACGCAGTATTTT. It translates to CASTSLAGGSTDTQYF.

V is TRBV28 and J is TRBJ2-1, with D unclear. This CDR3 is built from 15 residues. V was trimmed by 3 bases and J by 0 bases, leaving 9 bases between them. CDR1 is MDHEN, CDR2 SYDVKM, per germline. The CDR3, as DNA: TGTGCCAGCAGTTTTCGGGTCAGCTCCTACAATGAGCAGTTCTTC. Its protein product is CASSFRVSSYNEQFF.

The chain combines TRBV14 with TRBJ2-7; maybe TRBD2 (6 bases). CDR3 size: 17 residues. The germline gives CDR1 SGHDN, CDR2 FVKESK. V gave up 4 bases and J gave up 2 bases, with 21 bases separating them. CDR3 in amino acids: CASSPPGGSGRPYEQYF. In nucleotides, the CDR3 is TGTGCCAGCAGCCCCCCTGGGGGGTCGGGTCGTCCCTACGAGCAGTACTTC.

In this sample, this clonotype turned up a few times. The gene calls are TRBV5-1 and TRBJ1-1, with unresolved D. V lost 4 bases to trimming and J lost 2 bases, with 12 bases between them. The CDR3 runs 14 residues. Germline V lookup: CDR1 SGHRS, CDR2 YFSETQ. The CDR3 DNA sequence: TGCGCCAGCAGCCCCCCTAACAGCAACACTGAAGCTTTCTTT. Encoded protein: CASSPPNSNTEAFF.

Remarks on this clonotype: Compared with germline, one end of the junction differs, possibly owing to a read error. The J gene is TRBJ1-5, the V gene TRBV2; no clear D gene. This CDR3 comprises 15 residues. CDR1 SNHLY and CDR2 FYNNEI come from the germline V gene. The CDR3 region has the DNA TGTGCCAGCAGTGGTCACGGGGTTAGCAGTCAGCCCCAGCATTTT. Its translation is CASSGHGVSSQPQHF. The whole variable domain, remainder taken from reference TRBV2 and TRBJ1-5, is EPEVTQTPSHQVTQMGQEVILRCVPISNHLYFYWYRQILGQKVEFLVSFYNNEISEKSEIFDDQFSVERPDGSNFTLKIRSTKLEDSAMYFCASSGHGVSSQPQHFGDGTRLSIL.

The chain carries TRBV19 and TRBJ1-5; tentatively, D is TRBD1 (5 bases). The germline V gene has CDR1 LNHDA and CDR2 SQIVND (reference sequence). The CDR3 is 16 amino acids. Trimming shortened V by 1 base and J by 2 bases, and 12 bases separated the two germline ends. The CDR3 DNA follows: TGTGCCAGTAGTATAGGGGGGGATGTGGGCAATCAGCCCCAGCATTTT. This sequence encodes CASSIGGDVGNQPQHF.

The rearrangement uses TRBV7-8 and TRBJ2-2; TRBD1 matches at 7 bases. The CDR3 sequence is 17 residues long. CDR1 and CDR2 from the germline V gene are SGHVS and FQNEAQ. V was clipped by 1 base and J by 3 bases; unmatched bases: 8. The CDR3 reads CASSLEPGQRDTGELFF. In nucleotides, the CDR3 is TGTGCCAGCAGCTTAGAGCCGGGACAGCGAGACACCGGGGAGCTGTTTTTT.

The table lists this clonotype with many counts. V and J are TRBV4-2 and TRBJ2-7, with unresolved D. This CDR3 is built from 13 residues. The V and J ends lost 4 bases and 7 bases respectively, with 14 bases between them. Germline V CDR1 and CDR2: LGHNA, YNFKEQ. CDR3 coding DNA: TGTGCCAGCAGCCTTCAAGAGGAAAGGGAGCAGTACTTC. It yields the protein CASSLQEEREQYF.

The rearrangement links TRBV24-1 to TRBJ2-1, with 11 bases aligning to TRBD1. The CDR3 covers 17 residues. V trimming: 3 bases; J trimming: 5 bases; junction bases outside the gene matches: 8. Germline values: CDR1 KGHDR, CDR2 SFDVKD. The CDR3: CATSDKGTGGWHNEQFF. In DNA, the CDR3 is TGTGCCACCAGTGATAAGGGGACAGGGGGTTGGCACAATGAGCAGTTCTTC.

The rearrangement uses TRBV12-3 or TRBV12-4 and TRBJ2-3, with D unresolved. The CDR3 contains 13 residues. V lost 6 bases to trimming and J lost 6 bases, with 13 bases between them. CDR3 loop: CASRPEGRDTQYF. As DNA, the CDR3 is TGTGCCAGCAGGCCGGAAGGAAGGGATACGCAGTATTTT.

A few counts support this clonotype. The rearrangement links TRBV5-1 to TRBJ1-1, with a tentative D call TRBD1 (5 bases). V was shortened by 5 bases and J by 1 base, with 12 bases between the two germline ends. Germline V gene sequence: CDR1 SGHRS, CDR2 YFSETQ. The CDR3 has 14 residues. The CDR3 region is CASRMGPQNTEAFF. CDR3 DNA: TGCGCCAGCAGAATGGGACCCCAGAACACTGAAGCTTTCTTT.

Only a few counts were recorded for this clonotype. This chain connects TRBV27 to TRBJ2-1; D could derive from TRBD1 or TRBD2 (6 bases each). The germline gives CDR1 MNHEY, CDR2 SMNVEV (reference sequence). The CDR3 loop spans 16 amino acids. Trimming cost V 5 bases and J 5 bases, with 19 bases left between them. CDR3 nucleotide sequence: TGTGCCAGCAGTACCCAGTCGGGGGCGGGAAACAATGAGCAGTTCTTC. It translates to CASSTQSGAGNNEQFF.

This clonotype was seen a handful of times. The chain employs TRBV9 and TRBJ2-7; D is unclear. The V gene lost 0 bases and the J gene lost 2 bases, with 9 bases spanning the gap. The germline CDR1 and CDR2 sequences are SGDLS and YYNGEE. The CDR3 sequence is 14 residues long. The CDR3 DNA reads TGTGCCAGCAGCGTAGGCGGACCTGCCTACGAGCAGTACTTC. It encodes CASSVGGPAYEQYF.

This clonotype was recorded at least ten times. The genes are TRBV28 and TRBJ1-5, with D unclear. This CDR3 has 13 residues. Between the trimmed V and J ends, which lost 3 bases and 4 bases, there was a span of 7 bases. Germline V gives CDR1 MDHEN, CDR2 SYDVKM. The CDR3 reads CASSFSVNQPQHF. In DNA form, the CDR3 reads TGTGCCAGCAGTTTCTCAGTTAATCAGCCCCAGCATTTT.

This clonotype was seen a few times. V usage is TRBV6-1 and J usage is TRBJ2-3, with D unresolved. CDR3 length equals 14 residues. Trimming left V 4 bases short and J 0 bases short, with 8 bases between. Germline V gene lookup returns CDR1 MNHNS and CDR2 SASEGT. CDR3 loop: CASSAGFSTDTQYF. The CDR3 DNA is TGTGCCAGCAGTGCTGGGTTTAGCACAGATACGCAGTATTTT.

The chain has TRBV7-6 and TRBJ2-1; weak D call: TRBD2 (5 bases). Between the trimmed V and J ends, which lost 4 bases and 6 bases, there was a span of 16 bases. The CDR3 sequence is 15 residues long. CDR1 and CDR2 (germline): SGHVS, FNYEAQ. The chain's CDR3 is CASSSQRRGPNEQFF. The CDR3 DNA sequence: TGTGCCAGCAGCTCCCAGCGGAGAGGCCCCAATGAGCAGTTCTTC.

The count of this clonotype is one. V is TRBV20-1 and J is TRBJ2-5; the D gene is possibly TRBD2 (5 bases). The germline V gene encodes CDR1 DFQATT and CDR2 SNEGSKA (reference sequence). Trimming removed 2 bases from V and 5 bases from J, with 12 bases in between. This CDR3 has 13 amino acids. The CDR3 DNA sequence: TGCAGTGCTAGAACCCCGGGCGGGGAGACCCAGTACTTC. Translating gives CSARTPGGETQYF.

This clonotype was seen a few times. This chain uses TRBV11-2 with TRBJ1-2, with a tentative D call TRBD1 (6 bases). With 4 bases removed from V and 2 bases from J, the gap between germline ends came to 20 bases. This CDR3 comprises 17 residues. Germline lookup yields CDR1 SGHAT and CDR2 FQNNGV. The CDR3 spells CASSSRGEFGQNYGYTF. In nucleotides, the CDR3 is TGTGCCAGCAGCTCTAGGGGGGAATTTGGGCAGAACTATGGCTACACCTTC.

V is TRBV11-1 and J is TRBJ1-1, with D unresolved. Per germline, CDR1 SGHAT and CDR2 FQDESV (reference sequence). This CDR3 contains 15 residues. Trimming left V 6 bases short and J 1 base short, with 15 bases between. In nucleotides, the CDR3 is TGTGCCAGCAGTCGGAGCCTGATATGGAACACTGAAGCTTTCTTT. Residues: CASSRSLIWNTEAFF. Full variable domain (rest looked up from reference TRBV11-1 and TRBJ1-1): EAEVAQSPRYKITEKSQAVAFWCDPISGHATLYWYRQILGQGPELLVQFQDESVVDDSQLPKDRFSAERLKGVDSTLKIQPAELGDSAMYLCASSRSLIWNTEAFFGQGTRLTVV.

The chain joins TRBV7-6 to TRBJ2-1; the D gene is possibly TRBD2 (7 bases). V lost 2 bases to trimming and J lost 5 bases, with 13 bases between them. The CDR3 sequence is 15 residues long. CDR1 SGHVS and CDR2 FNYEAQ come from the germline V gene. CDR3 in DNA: TGTGCCAGCAGCTTACTGGGGGGGGCCCACAATGAGCAGTTCTTC. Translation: CASSLLGGAHNEQFF.

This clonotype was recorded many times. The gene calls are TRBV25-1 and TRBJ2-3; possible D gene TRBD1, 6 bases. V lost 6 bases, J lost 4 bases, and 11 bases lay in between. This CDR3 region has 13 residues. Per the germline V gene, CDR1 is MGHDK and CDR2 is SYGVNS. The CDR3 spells CASSVRGADTQYF. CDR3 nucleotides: TGTGCCAGCAGCGTCAGGGGCGCAGATACGCAGTATTTT.